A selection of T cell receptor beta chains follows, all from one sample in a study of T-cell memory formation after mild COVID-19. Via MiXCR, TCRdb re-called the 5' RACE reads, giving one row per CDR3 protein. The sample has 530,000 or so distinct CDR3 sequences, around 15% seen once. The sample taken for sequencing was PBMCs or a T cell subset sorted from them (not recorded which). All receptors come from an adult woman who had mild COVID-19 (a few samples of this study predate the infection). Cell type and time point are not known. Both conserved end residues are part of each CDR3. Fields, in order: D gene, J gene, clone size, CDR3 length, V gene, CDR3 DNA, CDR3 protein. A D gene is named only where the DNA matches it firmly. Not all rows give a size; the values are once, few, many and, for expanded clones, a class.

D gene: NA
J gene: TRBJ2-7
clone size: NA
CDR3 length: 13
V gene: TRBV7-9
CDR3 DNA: TGTGCCAGCAGCCACCTCCTTACTTACGAGCAGTACTTC
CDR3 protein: CASSHLLTYEQYF

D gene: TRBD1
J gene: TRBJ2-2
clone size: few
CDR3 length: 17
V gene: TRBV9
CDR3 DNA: TGTGCCAGCAGCGTAACGGGACAGGGAAAGACGGACGGGGAGCTGTTTTTT
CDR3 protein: CASSVTGQGKTDGELFF

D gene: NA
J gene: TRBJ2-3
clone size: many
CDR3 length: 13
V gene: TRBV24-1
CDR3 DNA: TGTGCCACCAGTGAACCGCCTACAGATACGCAGTATTTT
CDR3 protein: CATSEPPTDTQYF

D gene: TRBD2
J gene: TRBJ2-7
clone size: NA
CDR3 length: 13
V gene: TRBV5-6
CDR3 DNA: TGTGCCAGCAGCTTGGATCGGGGGGTTGTCAAGTACTTC
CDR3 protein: CASSLDRGVVKYF

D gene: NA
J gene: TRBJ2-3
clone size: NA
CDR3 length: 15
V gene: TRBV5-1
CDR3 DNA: TGCGCCAGCAGATATGGACCCGCGGGGACAGATACGCAGTATTTT
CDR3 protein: CASRYGPAGTDTQYF

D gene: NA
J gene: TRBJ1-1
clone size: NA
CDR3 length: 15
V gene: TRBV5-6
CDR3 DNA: TGTGCCAGCAGCTTGGATGGGGCAGCGAACACTGAAGCTTTCTTT
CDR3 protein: CASSLDGAANTEAFF

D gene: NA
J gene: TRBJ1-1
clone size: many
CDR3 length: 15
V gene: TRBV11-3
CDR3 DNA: TGTGCCAGCAGCCTTACCGGGGCCTGGGGCACTGAAGCTTTCTTT
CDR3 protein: CASSLTGAWGTEAFF

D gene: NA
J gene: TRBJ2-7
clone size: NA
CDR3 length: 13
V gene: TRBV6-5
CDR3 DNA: TGTGCCAGCAGTTACTCGACTTTCTACGAGCAGTACTTC
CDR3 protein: CASSYSTFYEQYF

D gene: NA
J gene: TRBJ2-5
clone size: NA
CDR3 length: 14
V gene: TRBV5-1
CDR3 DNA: TGCGCCAGCAGCCTACGGGGTCCCGACGAGACCCAGTACTTC
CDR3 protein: CASSLRGPDETQYF

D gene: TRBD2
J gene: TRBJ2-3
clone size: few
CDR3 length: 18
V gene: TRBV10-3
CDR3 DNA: TGTGCCATCAGTGAGTCAGAGACTAGCGGGGGAATCACAGATACGCAGTATTTT
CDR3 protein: CAISESETSGGITDTQYF

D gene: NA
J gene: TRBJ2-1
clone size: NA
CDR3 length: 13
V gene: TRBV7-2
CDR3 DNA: TGTGCCAGCAGCTTAGGCAAAATCAATGAGCAGTTCTTC
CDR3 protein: CASSLGKINEQFF

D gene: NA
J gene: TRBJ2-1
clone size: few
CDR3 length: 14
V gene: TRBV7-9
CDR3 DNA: TGTGCCAGCAGCTTAGCGGTAGGAGGCAATGAGCAGTTCTTC
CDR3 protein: CASSLAVGGNEQFF

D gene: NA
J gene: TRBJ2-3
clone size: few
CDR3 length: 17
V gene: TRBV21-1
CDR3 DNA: TGTGCCAGCAGCAAAGTGACCCGGGCGGGGTGCACAGATACGCAGTATTTT
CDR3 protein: CASSKVTRAGCTDTQYF

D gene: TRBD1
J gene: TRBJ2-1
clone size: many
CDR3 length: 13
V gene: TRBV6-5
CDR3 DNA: TGTGCCAGCAGTTACGACAGGGGGAATGAGCAGTTCTTC
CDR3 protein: CASSYDRGNEQFF

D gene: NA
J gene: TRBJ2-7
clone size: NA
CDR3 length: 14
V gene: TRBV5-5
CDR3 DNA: TGTGCCAGCAGCTTGGCCTCGGGGATAACGGAGCAGTACTTC
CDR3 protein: CASSLASGITEQYF

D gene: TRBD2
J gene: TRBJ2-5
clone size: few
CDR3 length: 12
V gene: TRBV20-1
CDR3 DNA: TGCAGTGTGAAGCGGGGGGAAGAGACCCAGTACTTC
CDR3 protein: CSVKRGEETQYF

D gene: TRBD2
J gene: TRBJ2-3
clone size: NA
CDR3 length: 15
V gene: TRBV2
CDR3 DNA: TGTGCCAGCAGTGTGGATGGGGGACTAGGGGATACGCAGTATTTT
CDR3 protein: CASSVDGGLGDTQYF

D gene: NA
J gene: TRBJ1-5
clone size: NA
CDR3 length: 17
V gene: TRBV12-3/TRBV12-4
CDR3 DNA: TGTGCCAGCAGTACTGGACAGACGAGGGATAGCAATCAGCCCCAGCATTTT
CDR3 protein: CASSTGQTRDSNQPQHF